A selection of T cell receptor beta chains follows, all from one sample in a study of cytomegalovirus exposure and HLA in healthy donors. Profiled with immunoSEQ multiplex PCR; TCRdb holds only in-frame clones, not every one. The sample records around 93,000 clones, around 73% being singletons. The sequenced sample was PBMCs. Receptor source: a woman aged 40 to 50 in good health and CMV-seronegative. The CDR3 runs from the conserved cysteine through the conserved F or W. A D gene is named only where the DNA matches it firmly. Size tells how often a clone was seen (once, few, many) or the class of an expanded clone, and some rows leave it out.

cdr3_length	v_call	j_call	d_call	clone_size	cdr3_aa	cdr3_nt
15	TRBV5-1	TRBJ2-1	-	-	CASSLYEGVFNEQFF	TGCGCCAGCAGCTTGTATGAGGGAGTTTTCAATGAGCAGTTCTTC
13	TRBV27	TRBJ1-6	-	-	CASARQENSPLHF	TGTGCCAGCGCCAGACAGGAGAATTCACCCCTCCACTTT
12	TRBV28	TRBJ1-4	-	-	CATDGANEKLFF	TGTGCCACCGACGGGGCTAATGAAAAACTGTTTTTT
15	TRBV7-2	TRBJ1-3	TRBD1	-	CASSSNRGRGNTIYF	TGTGCCAGCAGCTCGAACAGGGGGCGGGGAAACACCATATATTTT
11	TRBV20-1	TRBJ1-6	-	few	CSAQGISPLHF	TGCAGTGCGCAGGGGATTTCACCCCTCCACTTT
20	TRBV27	TRBJ2-2	TRBD2	-	CASSLSTRLAGGPNTGELFF	TGTGCCAGCAGTTTATCGACGAGACTAGCGGGAGGCCCGAACACCGGGGAGCTGTTTTTT
12	TRBV28	TRBJ1-1	-	-	CASSQGSTEAFF	TGTGCCAGCAGTCAGGGGTCCACTGAAGCTTTCTTT
16	TRBV28	TRBJ1-4	-	-	CASSFPGLATNEKLFF	TGTGCCAGCAGTTTTCCAGGGCTGGCAACTAATGAAAAACTGTTTTTT
15	TRBV6-5	TRBJ1-4	TRBD1	-	CASRRNRGHDEKLFF	TGTGCCAGCAGACGTAACAGGGGGCACGACGAAAAACTGTTTTTT
15	TRBV5-4	TRBJ2-3	TRBD2	-	CASRHLAGGVDTQYF	TGTGCCAGCAGACATCTAGCGGGAGGTGTAGATACGCAGTATTTT
13	TRBV25-1	TRBJ2-1	TRBD2	-	CASSESGGNEQFF	TGTGCCAGCAGTGAATCGGGGGGTAATGAGCAGTTCTTC
13	TRBV5-1	TRBJ2-1	-	once	CASSLVVNNEQFF	TGCGCCAGCAGCTTGGTAGTAAACAATGAGCAGTTCTTC
14	TRBV9	TRBJ1-5	TRBD1	-	CASSGTGDRQPQHF	TGTGCCAGCAGCGGCACAGGGGATCGGCAGCCCCAGCATTTT
14	TRBV11-2	TRBJ2-7	-	-	CASSSGVGTYEQYF	TGTGCCAGCAGCTCGGGTGTGGGTACCTACGAGCAGTACTTC
14	TRBV5-6	TRBJ2-7	-	-	CASSLGRGSYEQYF	TGTGCCAGCAGCTTGGGCAGGGGTTCGTACGAGCAGTACTTC
14	TRBV7-3	TRBJ2-7	TRBD1	-	CASSPQGNSYEQYF	TGTGCCAGCAGCCCACAGGGGAACTCCTACGAGCAGTACTTC
12	TRBV2	TRBJ1-1	-	-	CASKRQNTEAFF	TGTGCCAGCAAGAGACAAAACACTGAAGCTTTCTTT
17	TRBV7-9	TRBJ1-5	-	-	CSSSLAQPGTLYQPQHF	TGTTCCAGCAGCTTAGCGCAGCCAGGGACTTTGTATCAGCCCCAGCATTTT
14	TRBV6-6	TRBJ1-1	-	once	CASRRGGANTEAFF	TGTGCCAGCCGTCGGGGAGGGGCGAACACTGAAGCTTTCTTT
13	TRBV19	TRBJ1-1	-	few	CASMRRENTEAFF	TGTGCCAGTATGCGACGGGAAAACACTGAAGCTTTCTTT
17	TRBV27	TRBJ2-5	TRBD2	-	CATAGSGRAPLPETQYF	TGTGCCACTGCCGGTAGCGGGAGGGCTCCACTGCCAGAGACCCAGTACTTC
17	TRBV28	TRBJ2-2	-	-	CASSTSIRGLSTGELFF	TGTGCCAGCAGTACCTCAATCAGGGGTCTTTCGACCGGGGAGCTGTTTTTT
13	TRBV7-2	TRBJ2-5	TRBD1	-	CASSPDRAETQYF	TGTGCCAGCAGCCCTGACAGGGCAGAGACCCAGTACTTC